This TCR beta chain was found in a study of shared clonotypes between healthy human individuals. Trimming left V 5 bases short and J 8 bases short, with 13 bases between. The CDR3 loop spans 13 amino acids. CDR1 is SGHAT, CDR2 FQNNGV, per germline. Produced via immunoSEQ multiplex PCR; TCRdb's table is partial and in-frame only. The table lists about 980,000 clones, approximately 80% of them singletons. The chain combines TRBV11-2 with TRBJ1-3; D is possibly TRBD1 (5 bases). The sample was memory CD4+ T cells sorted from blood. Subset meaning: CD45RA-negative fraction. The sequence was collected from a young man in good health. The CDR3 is CASSKDRDYTIYF. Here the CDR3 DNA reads TGTGCCAGCAGCAAGGATAGGGACTACACCATATATTTT.